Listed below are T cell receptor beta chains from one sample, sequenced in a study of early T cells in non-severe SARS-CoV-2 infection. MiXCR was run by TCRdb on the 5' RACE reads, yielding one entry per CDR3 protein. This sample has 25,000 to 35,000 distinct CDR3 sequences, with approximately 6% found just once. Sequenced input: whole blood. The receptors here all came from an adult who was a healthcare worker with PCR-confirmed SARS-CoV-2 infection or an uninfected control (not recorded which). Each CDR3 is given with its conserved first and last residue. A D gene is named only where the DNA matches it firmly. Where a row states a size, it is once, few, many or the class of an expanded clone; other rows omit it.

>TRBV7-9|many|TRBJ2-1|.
CASSLRGPYYNEQFF
TGTGCCAGCAGCTTACGGGGCCCTTACTACAATGAGCAGTTCTTC
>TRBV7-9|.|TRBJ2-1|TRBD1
CASRSRDRGRNEQFF
TGTGCCAGCAGGTCAAGGGACAGGGGGAGGAATGAGCAGTTCTTC
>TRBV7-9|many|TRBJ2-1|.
CASSPDPYNEQFF
TGTGCCAGCAGCCCTGACCCCTACAATGAGCAGTTCTTC
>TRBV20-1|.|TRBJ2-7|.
CSARGAGFSSYEQYF
TGCAGTGCTAGAGGGGCAGGATTTAGCTCCTACGAGCAGTACTTC
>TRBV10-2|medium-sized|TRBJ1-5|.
CASSESGVNQPQHF
TGCGCCAGCAGTGAGTCAGGGGTCAATCAGCCCCAGCATTTT
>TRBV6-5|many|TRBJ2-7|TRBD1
CASSVGQGGEQYF
TGTGCCAGCAGTGTCGGACAGGGGGGCGAGCAGTACTTC
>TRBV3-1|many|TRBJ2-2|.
CASSGRATGELFF
TGTGCCAGCAGCGGCCGCGCCACCGGGGAGCTGTTTTTT
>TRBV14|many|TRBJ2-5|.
CASSQGARRETQYF
TGTGCCAGCAGCCAGGGTGCGCGGCGGGAGACCCAGTACTTC
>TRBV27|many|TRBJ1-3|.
CASTLNWHPSGNTIYF
TGTGCCAGCACCTTGAACTGGCATCCCTCTGGAAACACCATATATTTT
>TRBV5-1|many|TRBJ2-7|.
CASSRDPGGYEQYF
TGCGCCAGCAGCCGGGATCCTGGAGGTTACGAGCAGTACTTC
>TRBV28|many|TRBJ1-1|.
CASKGNTEAFF
TGTGCCAGCAAAGGGAACACTGAAGCTTTCTTT
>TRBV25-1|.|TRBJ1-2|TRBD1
CASSTTGAVYGYTF
TGTGCCAGCTCCACCACAGGGGCCGTCTATGGCTACACCTTC
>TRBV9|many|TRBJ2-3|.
CASSVAVTDTQYF
TGTGCCAGCAGCGTCGCGGTCACAGATACGCAGTATTTT
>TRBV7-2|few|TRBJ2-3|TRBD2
CASSPLRESDTQYF
TGTGCCAGCAGCCCCCTGCGGGAGTCAGATACGCAGTATTTT
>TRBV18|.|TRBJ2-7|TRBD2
CVSSPGTSVDEQYF
TGTGTCAGCTCACCCGGGACTAGTGTCGACGAGCAGTACTTC
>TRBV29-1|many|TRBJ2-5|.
CSVEPAAPTETQYF
TGCAGCGTTGAACCAGCGGCCCCCACGGAGACCCAGTACTTC
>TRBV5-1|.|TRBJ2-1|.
CASSLDVTGYNEQFF
TGCGCCAGCAGCTTGGATGTTACAGGTTACAATGAGCAGTTCTTC
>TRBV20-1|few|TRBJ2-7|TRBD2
CSASWRLAGPYEQYF
TGCAGTGCTAGTTGGCGTCTAGCGGGTCCCTACGAGCAGTACTTC
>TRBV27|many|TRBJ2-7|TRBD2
CASRTSGSYEQYF
TGTGCCAGCAGGACTAGCGGGAGTTACGAGCAGTACTTC
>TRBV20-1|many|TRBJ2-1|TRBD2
CSVWSSGRASVDEQFF
TGCAGTGTTTGGTCTAGCGGGAGGGCCTCGGTCGATGAGCAGTTCTTC
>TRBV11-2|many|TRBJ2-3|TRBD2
CASSLVAGGADTQYF
TGTGCCAGCAGCTTAGTAGCGGGAGGGGCAGATACGCAGTATTTT
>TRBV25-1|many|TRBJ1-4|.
CASSEVKGSQEKLFF
TGTGCCAGCAGTGAAGTAAAGGGATCGCAAGAAAAACTGTTTTTT
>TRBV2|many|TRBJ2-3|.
CASSESPTPTDTQYF
TGTGCCAGCAGTGAATCCCCCACCCCCACAGATACGCAGTATTTT
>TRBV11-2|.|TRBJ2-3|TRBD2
CASSLRTSGSGADTQYF
TGTGCCAGCAGCTTAAGGACTAGCGGGAGTGGTGCAGATACGCAGTATTTT
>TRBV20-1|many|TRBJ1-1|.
CSARDPGLPSVNTEAFF
TGCAGTGCTAGAGATCCGGGACTCCCCTCGGTAAACACTGAAGCTTTCTTT
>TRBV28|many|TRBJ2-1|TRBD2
CASSFETSGNEQFF
TGTGCCAGCAGTTTTGAGACTAGCGGCAATGAGCAGTTCTTC
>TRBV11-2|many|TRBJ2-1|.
CASSLVGRNEQFF
TGTGCCAGCAGCTTAGTTGGGAGGAATGAGCAGTTCTTC
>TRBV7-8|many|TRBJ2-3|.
CASSSRSTWTDTQYF
TGTGCCAGCAGCTCTCGATCCACTTGGACAGATACGCAGTATTTT
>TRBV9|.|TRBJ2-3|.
CASSVEGSAAADVRTQYF
TGTGCCAGCAGCGTAGAAGGATCGGCGGCCGCCGACGTAAGGACGCAGTATTTT
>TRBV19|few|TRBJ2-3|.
CASRTDTGRIDTQYF
TGTGCCAGTAGGACCGATACAGGGAGAATTGATACGCAGTATTTT
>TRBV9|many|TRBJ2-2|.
CASSVGAGLANTGELFF
TGTGCCAGCAGCGTAGGCGCCGGACTCGCGAACACCGGGGAGCTGTTTTTT
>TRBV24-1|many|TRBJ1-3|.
CATEDASGNTIYF
TGTGCCACCGAAGATGCCTCTGGAAACACCATATATTTT
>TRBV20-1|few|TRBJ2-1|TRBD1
CSGALGQGISNEQFF
TGCAGTGGGGCGCTGGGACAGGGTATATCGAATGAGCAGTTCTTC
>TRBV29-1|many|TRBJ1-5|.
CSVGGDSNQPQHF
TGCAGCGTTGGGGGGGATAGCAATCAGCCCCAGCATTTT
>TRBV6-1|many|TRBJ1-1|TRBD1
CASRSRGGTEAFF
TGTGCCAGCAGGTCCAGGGGGGGTACTGAAGCTTTCTTT
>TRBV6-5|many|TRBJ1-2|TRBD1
CASSYARTGGAGYGYTF
TGTGCCAGCAGTTACGCCCGGACAGGGGGCGCAGGCTATGGCTACACCTTC
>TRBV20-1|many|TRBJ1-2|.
CSAREGAEGYTF
TGCAGTGCTAGAGAGGGGGCGGAAGGCTACACCTTC
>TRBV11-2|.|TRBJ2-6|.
CASSPAARLGANVLTF
TGTGCCAGCAGCCCCGCCGCGCGCCTCGGGGCCAACGTCCTGACTTTC
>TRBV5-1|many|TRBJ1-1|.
CASSLDRSSLTEAFF
TGCGCCAGCAGCTTGGACAGGTCCTCCCTCACTGAAGCTTTCTTT
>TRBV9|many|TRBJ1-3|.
CASSPTGGGSGNTIYF
TGTGCCAGCAGCCCCACTGGAGGCGGCTCTGGAAACACCATATATTTT
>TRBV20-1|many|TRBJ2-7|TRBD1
CSALRTGSYEQYF
TGCAGTGCCCTCCGGACAGGATCCTACGAGCAGTACTTC
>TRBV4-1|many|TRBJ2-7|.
CASSQDRLSVGGSSSYEQYF
TGCGCCAGCAGCCAAGATAGGTTATCGGTTGGGGGTTCTAGCTCCTACGAGCAGTACTTC
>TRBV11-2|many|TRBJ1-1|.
CASSLDPRNTEAFF
TGTGCCAGCAGCTTAGACCCCAGGAACACTGAAGCTTTCTTT
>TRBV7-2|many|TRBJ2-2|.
CASSFAGRAGELFF
TGTGCCAGCAGCTTCGCCGGTAGAGCCGGGGAGCTGTTTTTT
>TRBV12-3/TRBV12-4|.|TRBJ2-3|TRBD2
CASSATSGTDTQYF
TGTGCCAGCAGTGCGACTAGCGGCACAGATACGCAGTATTTT
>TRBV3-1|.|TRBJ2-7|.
CASSQDAVAYEQYF
TGTGCCAGCAGCCAAGATGCGGTTGCCTACGAGCAGTACTTC
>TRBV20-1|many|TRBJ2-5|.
CSARTGSETQYF
TGCAGTGCTAGAACCGGGAGCGAGACCCAGTACTTC
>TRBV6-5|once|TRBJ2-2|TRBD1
CASTEQGANTGELFF
TGTGCCAGCACCGAACAGGGGGCGAACACCGGGGAGCTGTTTTTT
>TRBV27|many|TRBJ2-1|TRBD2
CASTSLSGRTYNEQFF
TGTGCCAGCACCTCCCTTAGCGGGAGGACCTACAATGAGCAGTTCTTC
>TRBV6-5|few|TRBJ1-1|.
CASTDPGTEVFF
TGTGCCAGCACCGACCCGGGGACTGAAGTTTTCTTT
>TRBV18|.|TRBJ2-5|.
CASSRNQETQYF
TGTGCCAGCTCACGAAACCAAGAGACCCAGTACTTC
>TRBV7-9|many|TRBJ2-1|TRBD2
CASSTLAGGYNEQFF
TGTGCCAGCAGCACACTAGCGGGAGGTTACAATGAGCAGTTCTTC
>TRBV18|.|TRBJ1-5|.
CASSDYSNQPQHF
TGTGCCAGCTCAGATTATAGCAATCAGCCCCAGCATTTT
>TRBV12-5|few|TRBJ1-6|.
CASGLMGAGSYNSPLHF
TGTGCTAGTGGTTTGATGGGGGCCGGCTCCTATAATTCACCCCTCCACTTT
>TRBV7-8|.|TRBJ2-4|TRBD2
CASSPLAGGPAKNIQYF
TGTGCCAGCAGCCCCCTAGCGGGAGGGCCGGCCAAAAACATTCAGTACTTC
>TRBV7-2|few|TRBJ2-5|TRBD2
CASSLLNPGGQETQYF
TGTGCCAGCAGCTTGCTCAACCCGGGGGGGCAAGAGACCCAGTACTTC
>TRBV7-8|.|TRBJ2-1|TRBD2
CASSLAFTSGKNDEQFF
TGTGCCAGCAGCTTAGCCTTCACTAGCGGGAAAAACGATGAGCAGTTCTTC
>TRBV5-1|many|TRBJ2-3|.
CASRTSPGLTDTQYF
TGCGCCAGTAGAACGAGCCCGGGACTCACAGATACGCAGTATTTT
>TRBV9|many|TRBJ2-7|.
CASSVGGISYEQYF
TGTGCCAGCAGCGTAGGGGGGATCTCCTACGAGCAGTACTTC
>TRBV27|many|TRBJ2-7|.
CASSPSLFYEQYF
TGTGCCAGCAGTCCCAGCCTTTTCTACGAGCAGTACTTC